The 19 T cell receptor beta chains reported below all come from one sample, sequenced in a study of OX40 agonist ivuxolimab in advanced cancers. This table comes from immunoSEQ multiplex PCR, and its TCRdb copy is limited to in-frame clones, with some not included. The table shows about 49,000 clones, with 85% occurring only once. Source: CD4+ or CD8+ T cells sorted from blood, taken in a trial of the OX40 agonist ivuxolimab. The receptor source for this set is an adult with an advanced solid tumor such as melanoma, head and neck, liver or kidney cancer.

This clone has more than one count but fewer than ten. The genes are TRBV7-6 and TRBJ2-7; possibly TRBD2 for D (5 bases). The CDR3 has 13 residues. The V gene's germline CDR1 is SGHVS and CDR2 FNYEAQ. The V and J ends lost 3 bases and 1 base respectively, with 7 bases between them. The CDR3 region has the DNA TGTGCCAGCAGCTTCGGGGTTTCCTACGAGCAGTACTTC. Translating gives CASSFGVSYEQYF.

The rearrangement joins TRBV7-3 to TRBJ1-2; D is undetermined. This CDR3 comprises 13 residues. V shed 2 bases and J shed 3 bases, with 7 bases lying between them. From germline, CDR1 is SGHTA and CDR2 FQGTGA. Written as DNA, the CDR3 is TGTGCCAGCAGCTTAGGGCAGTACTATGGCTACACCTTC. Its translation: CASSLGQYYGYTF.

This chain connects TRBV21-1 to TRBJ2-7; the D call in the table, TRBD2, was not verified against the DNA. TRBV21-1 corresponds to a pseudogene. The CDR3 length is 15 residues. The CDR3 bases are TGTGCCAGCAGCAAAGAGGGAGCGAGCTCCTACGAGCAGTACGTC. Translating gives CASSKEGASSYEQYV.

The chain employs TRBV4-3 and TRBJ1-1; perhaps TRBD1 as D (5 bases). Trimming left V 0 bases short and J 5 bases short, with 13 bases between. CDR1 is LGHNA and CDR2 is YSLEER in the germline V gene. There are 15 residues in the CDR3. The CDR3 DNA reads as TGCGCCAGCAGCCAAGAACGGGGGGGAGGGACTGAAGCTTTCTTT. It yields the protein CASSQERGGGTEAFF.

V usage is TRBV4-1 and J usage is TRBJ1-3; 8 bases agree with TRBD1. The CDR3 loop spans 15 amino acids. Germline CDR1 reads MGHRA; CDR2 reads YSYEKL. Trimming took 1 base from V and 1 from J; bases not matched to a gene: 0. The CDR3 region is CASSQGQGSGNTIYF. The CDR3 DNA sequence: TGCGCCAGCAGCCAAGGACAGGGGTCTGGAAACACCATATATTTT.

This chain uses TRBV2 with TRBJ2-1; TRBD2 is a possible D gene (5 bases). Between the trimmed V and J ends, which lost 3 bases and 5 bases, there was a span of 5 bases. The CDR3 contains 12 residues. Per germline, CDR1 SNHLY and CDR2 FYNNEI. CDR3 region: CASSETNNEQFF. The CDR3 bases are TGTGCCAGCAGTGAGACTAACAATGAGCAGTTCTTC.

The J gene is TRBJ2-1, the V gene TRBV18, with 9 bases fitting TRBD1. J lost 7 bases, V lost 2 bases, and 0 bases had no gene match. CDR1 is KGHSH, CDR2 LQKENI, per germline. This CDR3 spans 13 amino acids. CDR3 DNA: TGTGCCAGCTCACCAGGGACAGGGAATGAGCAGTTCTTC. Translation: CASSPGTGNEQFF.

This clone was found a few times. The V and J genes are TRBV7-2 and TRBJ1-1; 7 bases match TRBD1. CDR1 and CDR2 from the germline V gene are SGHTA and FQGNSA. The CDR3 runs 11 residues. V shed 5 bases, J shed 7 bases, and the junction held 1 base outside the gene matches. The CDR3 loop is CASSNRGEAFF. The CDR3 nucleotides are TGTGCCAGCAGCAACAGGGGTGAAGCTTTCTTT.

The rearrangement uses TRBV9 and TRBJ1-3; a possible D gene is TRBD1 (6 bases). Germline assignment: CDR1 SGDLS and CDR2 YYNGEE. Trimming cost V 0 bases and J 0 bases, with 10 bases left between them. The CDR3 loop spans 16 amino acids. CDR3 region: CASSVARTASGNTIYF. DNA for the CDR3: TGTGCCAGCAGCGTAGCTCGGACAGCCTCTGGAAACACCATATATTTT.

This CDR3 is CASSLTVRQGLNYNEQFF. CDR3 nucleotide sequence: TGTGCCAGCAGTCTAACGGTCAGACAGGGGTTGAACTACAATGAGCAGTTCTTC. This chain uses TRBV27 with TRBJ2-1; 8 bases map to TRBD1. Germline lookup yields CDR1 MNHEY and CDR2 SMNVEV (reference sequence). J was trimmed by 3 bases and V by 5 bases; bases with no gene match: 15. This CDR3 spans 18 amino acids.

The genes are TRBV7-3 and TRBJ2-6, with 7 bases matching TRBD2. The V gene's germline CDR1 is SGHTA and CDR2 FQGTGA. This CDR3 spans 19 amino acids. With 3 bases clipped from V and 0 bases from J, the junction kept 11 bases outside the gene matches. The chain's CDR3 is CASSFLTGGLTSGANVLTF. The CDR3, as DNA: TGTGCCAGCAGCTTCCTGACCGGGGGGTTAACCTCTGGGGCCAACGTCCTGACTTTC.

This clone has just one count. The chain links TRBV12-5 to TRBJ2-3, with D maybe TRBD2 (6 bases). V lost 7 bases to trimming and J lost 7 bases, with 12 bases between them. The CDR3 runs to 12 residues. The germline V gene encodes CDR1 LGHNT and CDR2 FRNRAP. This CDR3 is CASALGGYTQYF. CDR3 nucleotides: TGTGCTAGTGCCCTGGGGGGTTATACGCAGTATTTT.

The chain recombines TRBV6-5 with TRBJ2-1, with D possibly matching TRBD2 (6 bases). CDR1 is MNHEY and CDR2 is SVGAGI in the germline V gene. V lost 6 bases, J lost 8 bases, and 17 bases lay in between. The CDR3 has 14 residues. In DNA, the CDR3 is TGTGCCAGCAGACTAGCCCCGAAGGACCATGAGCAGTTCTTC. Its translation is CASRLAPKDHEQFF.

The CDR3 nucleotides are TGTGCCAGCAGCCAAGAGCCTAGCGGGGGGCTCACCTCCTACAATGAGCAGTTCTTC. Encoded protein: CASSQEPSGGLTSYNEQFF. The genes are TRBV4-2 and TRBJ2-1; 11 bases align to TRBD2. Germline V gene lookup returns CDR1 LGHNA and CDR2 YNFKEQ. This CDR3 spans 19 amino acids. The V gene end was trimmed by 0 bases and the J gene end by 0 bases; junction bases not matched to a gene: 7.

The chain has TRBV4-3 and TRBJ1-2, with a possible D match to TRBD1 (5 bases). Germline CDR1 is LGHNA and CDR2 is YSLEER. The CDR3 runs to 16 residues. V lost 0 bases and J 0 bases, leaving 11 bases between the germline ends. The CDR3 nucleotides read TGCGCCAGCAGCCAAGATCGGTGGGGCGCTAACTATGGCTACACCTTC. It is translated as CASSQDRWGANYGYTF.

V is TRBV7-9 and J is TRBJ2-5; D ambiguous. V lost 5 bases and J lost 2, with 18 bases in between. Per germline, CDR1 SEHNR and CDR2 FQNEAQ (reference sequence). This CDR3 has 16 amino acids. CDR3 region: CASSPLNPFTQETQYF. CDR3 nucleotide sequence: TGTGCCAGCAGCCCACTCAACCCTTTTACTCAAGAGACCCAGTACTTC.

A single count supports this clone. This sequence joins TRBV5-8 and TRBJ1-5; possibly TRBD1 for D (5 bases). The germline V gene encodes CDR1 SGHTS and CDR2 YDEGEE. The CDR3 totals 15 residues. V shed 4 bases and J shed 4 bases, with 15 bases lying between them. The CDR3 here is CASSQGRVWNQPQHF. CDR3 nucleotides: TGTGCCAGCAGCCAAGGCAGGGTATGGAATCAGCCCCAGCATTTT.

This clone was detected only once. The chain uses TRBV11-2 and TRBJ2-7, with D hard to call. The ends were cut back, 0 bases at V and 3 bases at J, with 12 bases in the middle. This CDR3 spans 15 amino acids. Germline assignment: CDR1 SGHAT and CDR2 FQNNGV. CDR3 in DNA: TGTGCCAGCAGCTTAGATCCCGGATTAAACTACGAGCAGTACTTC. This codes for CASSLDPGLNYEQYF.

A note on this clone: Its ends do not fully match the called genes, so a read error is possible. This sample also contains other DNA sequences that code for the same CDR3. V gene TRBV19 combines with J gene TRBJ2-7; 8 bases map to TRBD1. This CDR3 comprises 14 residues. Germline CDR1 and CDR2: LNHDA and SQIVND (reference sequence). CDR3 loop: CASSIGTGPYEQYF. As DNA, the CDR3 is TGTGCCAGTAGCATAGGGACAGGTCCCTACGAGCAGTACTTC.